A selection of T cell receptor beta chains follows, all from one sample in a study of human T cells and chemical hapten exposure. TCRdb reanalysed the RACE reads using MiXCR and keeps one entry per CDR3 protein. The table has some 350,000 distinct CDR3 sequences, roughly 6.9% seen once. The source material was whole blood, sampled in connection with sensitization to the hapten diphenylcyclopropenone (DPC). These receptors were taken from a woman under 30 with alopecia areata. Some clones in this sample may be carry-over from other donors' samples. Each CDR3 is given with its conserved first and last residue. The D gene is left open where the match is weak. The size entry is marked missing in some rows and otherwise reads once, few, many or a size class.

CDR3 length,J gene,D gene,V gene,clone size,CDR3 DNA,CDR3 protein
15,TRBJ1-4,NA,TRBV6-5,many,TGTGCCAGCAGACGGACAGATGCAACTAATGAAAAACTGTTTTTT,CASRRTDATNEKLFF
12,TRBJ2-3,NA,TRBV6-5,few,TGTGCCAGCCAGGGGAGCACAGATACGCAGTATTTT,CASQGSTDTQYF
14,TRBJ2-2,TRBD2,TRBV6-1,many,TGTGCCAGCAAGGGACTAGCGGGGACCGGGGAGCTGTTTTTT,CASKGLAGTGELFF
14,TRBJ2-7,TRBD1,TRBV28,few,TGTGCCAGCACCCCGGACAGGGGCCCCTACGAGCAGTACTTC,CASTPDRGPYEQYF
16,TRBJ1-5,TRBD1,TRBV6-2/TRBV6-3,few,TGTGCCAGCAGCAGCCGTGACAGGGGAAGCAATCAGCCCCAGCATTTT,CASSSRDRGSNQPQHF
13,TRBJ1-1,NA,TRBV9,few,TGTGCCAGCAGCGAAACCGACAGCCCTGAAGCTTTCTTT,CASSETDSPEAFF
13,TRBJ2-7,NA,TRBV5-6,many,TGTGCCAGCAGCTTAGGACCCGCCGACGAGCAGTACTTC,CASSLGPADEQYF
13,TRBJ2-3,TRBD1,TRBV12-3/TRBV12-4,many,TGTGCCAGCGGGACAGGGGTCACAGATACGCAGTATTTT,CASGTGVTDTQYF
14,TRBJ1-1,NA,TRBV4-2,NA,TGTGCCAGCAGCCTCCCCGGTGATACCGCTGAAGCTTTCTTT,CASSLPGDTAEAFF
14,TRBJ1-5,NA,TRBV6-2/TRBV6-3,NA,TGTGCCAGCACTCGGGGTCCCGCCAATCAGCCCCAGCATTTT,CASTRGPANQPQHF
16,TRBJ2-7,NA,TRBV4-1,few,TGCGCCAGCAGCCAAGAAGGGATCGTTAGCGTCGACGAGCAGTACTTC,CASSQEGIVSVDEQYF
15,TRBJ2-5,TRBD1,TRBV12-3/TRBV12-4,NA,TGTGCCAGCAGTGGGGGGACAGGGGGCAGAGAGACCCAGTACTTC,CASSGGTGGRETQYF
18,TRBJ1-3,TRBD1,TRBV7-8,many,TGTGCCAGCAGCACGACAGGGGGTTTGACCCTCTCTGGAAACACCATATATTTT,CASSTTGGLTLSGNTIYF
19,TRBJ2-1,TRBD1,TRBV27,few,TGTGCCAGCAGTTTATTCGGGGGACAGGGGGCCAACTCCTACAATGAGCAGTTCTTC,CASSLFGGQGANSYNEQFF
16,TRBJ2-6,NA,TRBV4-2,NA,TGTGCCAGCAGCCAAGATGGCGACGCTGGGGCCAACGTCCTGACTTTC,CASSQDGDAGANVLTF
14,TRBJ1-5,NA,TRBV7-9,NA,TGTGCCAGCAGTTCTATGTATAGCAATCAGCCCCAGCATTTT,CASSSMYSNQPQHF
12,TRBJ2-1,TRBD1,TRBV2,NA,TGTGCCAGCAGCCCGACGACAGGGGGTTGGGTCTTC,CASSPTTGGWVF
15,TRBJ1-5,TRBD1,TRBV27,NA,TGTGCCAGCAGTGTCCTGGGACAGGGGGGTCAGCCCCAGCATTTT,CASSVLGQGGQPQHF
14,TRBJ1-2,NA,TRBV27,NA,TGTGCCAGCAGTTTATCTATGGTTGACTATGGCTACACCTTC,CASSLSMVDYGYTF
16,TRBJ2-2,TRBD1,TRBV6-5,NA,TGTGCCAGCAGCCATGCCGGGACAGGGAGGGGCGGGGAGCTGTTTTTT,CASSHAGTGRGGELFF
13,TRBJ2-7,NA,TRBV12-3/TRBV12-4,few,TGTGCCAGCAGTCACAGGTCATACTACGAGCAGTACTTC,CASSHRSYYEQYF
15,TRBJ1-2,TRBD1,TRBV7-9,many,TGTGCCAGCAGCTCCTCAGGGACAGGGTCCTATGGCTACACCTTC,CASSSSGTGSYGYTF
16,TRBJ2-3,TRBD2,TRBV28,NA,TGTGCCAGCAGTTGGACTAGCGGGGGGCCTACAGATACGCAGTATTTT,CASSWTSGGPTDTQYF
14,TRBJ2-1,TRBD2,TRBV29-1,many,TGCAGCGTTGAGGGTAGCGGGGGGGCCAATGAGCAGTTCTTC,CSVEGSGGANEQFF
14,TRBJ1-1,NA,TRBV28,NA,TGTGCCAGCAGCCACCACGTCATGAACACTGAAGCTTTCTTT,CASSHHVMNTEAFF
13,TRBJ2-3,NA,TRBV5-1,few,TGCGCCAGCAGCGCCGACGGCACAGATACGCAGTATTTT,CASSADGTDTQYF
15,TRBJ2-3,TRBD2,TRBV6-4,few,TGTGCCAGCAGTACGACTAGCGGGGTGACAGATACGCAGTATTTT,CASSTTSGVTDTQYF
14,TRBJ2-1,NA,TRBV29-1,many,TGCAGCGTGACAACAGGGAGCTCCTACAATGAGCAGTTCTTC,CSVTTGSSYNEQFF
15,TRBJ1-5,NA,TRBV15,few,TGTGCCACCAGCAGTCGGGACGGTGGAGCTGGGCCCCAGCATTTT,CATSSRDGGAGPQHF
13,TRBJ2-2,NA,TRBV2,NA,TGTGCCAGCAGTGTTGAATTCACCGGGGAGCTGTTTTTT,CASSVEFTGELFF
14,TRBJ1-5,NA,TRBV12-3/TRBV12-4,NA,TGTGCCAGCAGATCGGACGGGGGCAATCAGCCCCAGCATTTT,CASRSDGGNQPQHF
14,TRBJ2-3,TRBD2,TRBV2,few,TGTGCCAGCAGAACTATAGCGGGGACAGATACGCAGTATTTT,CASRTIAGTDTQYF
15,TRBJ1-6,NA,TRBV7-9,NA,TGTGCCAGCAGTTCCTGGCAGGGCTATAATTCACCCCTCCACTTT,CASSSWQGYNSPLHF
12,TRBJ1-1,NA,TRBV7-9,few,TGTGCCAGCAGCTCAGGGGCCCCTGAAGCTTTCTTT,CASSSGAPEAFF
16,TRBJ2-3,NA,TRBV21-1,many,TGTGCCAGCAGCAAGGAGCGGGGGGGCTTCACAGATACGCAGTATTTT,CASSKERGGFTDTQYF
15,TRBJ1-6,NA,TRBV4-3,many,TGCGCCAGCAGCCAAGAGATTTTGGGGAATTCACCCCTCCACTTT,CASSQEILGNSPLHF
15,TRBJ2-7,NA,TRBV5-4,NA,TGTGCCAGCAGTTATGGTAGGGCAGGGATGGGGGAGCAGTACTTC,CASSYGRAGMGEQYF
15,TRBJ2-7,NA,TRBV25-1,many,TGTGCCAGCAGTGAGGACTGGGACGTCTCCTACGAGCAGTACTTC,CASSEDWDVSYEQYF
13,TRBJ2-7,NA,TRBV28,NA,TGTGCCAGCAGACCTTATAGCTCCTACGAGCAGTACTTC,CASRPYSSYEQYF
15,TRBJ2-3,TRBD2,TRBV9,many,TGTGCCAGCAGCGTTGGGACTAGGGCCACAGATACGCAGTATTTT,CASSVGTRATDTQYF
17,TRBJ2-7,NA,TRBV6-2/TRBV6-3,many,TGTGCCAGCAGTGAGCCGCGGACCAGTAGGGGGTCGGAGGAGCAGTACTTC,CASSEPRTSRGSEEQYF
19,TRBJ2-1,NA,TRBV6-5,few,TGTGCCAGCAGTTCCATCAAGACCACTAGCTATAGCTCCTACAATGAGCAGTTCTTC,CASSSIKTTSYSSYNEQFF
15,TRBJ2-3,NA,TRBV12-3/TRBV12-4,few,TGTGCCAGCACCCCTAGCGAGGATAGCACAGATACGCAGTATTTT,CASTPSEDSTDTQYF
14,TRBJ2-1,NA,TRBV2,NA,TGTGCCAGCAGTGAACTTAGCTCCTACAATGAGCAGTTCTTC,CASSELSSYNEQFF